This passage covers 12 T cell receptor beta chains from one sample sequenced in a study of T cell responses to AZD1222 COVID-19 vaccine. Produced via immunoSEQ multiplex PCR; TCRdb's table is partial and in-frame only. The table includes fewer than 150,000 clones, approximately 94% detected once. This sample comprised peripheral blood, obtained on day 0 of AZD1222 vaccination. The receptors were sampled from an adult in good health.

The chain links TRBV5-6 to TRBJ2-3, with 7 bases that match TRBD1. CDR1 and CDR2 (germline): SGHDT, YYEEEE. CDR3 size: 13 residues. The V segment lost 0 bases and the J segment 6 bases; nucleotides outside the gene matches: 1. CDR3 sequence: CASSLAGQDTQYF. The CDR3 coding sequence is TGTGCCAGCAGCTTGGCGGGACAGGATACGCAGTATTTT.

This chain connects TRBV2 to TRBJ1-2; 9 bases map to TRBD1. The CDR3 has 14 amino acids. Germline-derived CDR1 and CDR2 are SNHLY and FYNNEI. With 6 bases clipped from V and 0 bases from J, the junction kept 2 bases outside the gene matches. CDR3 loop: CASSGQGSNYGYTF. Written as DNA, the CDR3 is TGTGCCAGCAGCGGACAGGGGTCTAACTATGGCTACACCTTC.

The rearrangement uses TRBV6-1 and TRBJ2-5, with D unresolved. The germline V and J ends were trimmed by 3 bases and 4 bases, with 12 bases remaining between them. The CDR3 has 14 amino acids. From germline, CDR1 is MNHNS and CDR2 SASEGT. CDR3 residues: CASSEGRVPETQYF. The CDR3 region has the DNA TGTGCCAGCAGTGAGGGAAGGGTCCCAGAGACCCAGTACTTC.

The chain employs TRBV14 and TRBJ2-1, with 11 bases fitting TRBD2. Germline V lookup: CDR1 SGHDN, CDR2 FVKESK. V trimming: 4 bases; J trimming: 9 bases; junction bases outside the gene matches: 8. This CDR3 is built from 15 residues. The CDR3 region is CASSLRLAGRGEQFF. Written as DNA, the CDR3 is TGTGCCAGCAGCCTCCGACTAGCGGGGAGGGGTGAGCAGTTCTTC.

The chain's CDR3 is CATRLAPLSEQFF. The CDR3, as DNA: TGTGCCACTCGACTAGCGCCCCTGAGTGAGCAGTTCTTC. This chain joins TRBV2 and TRBJ2-1; 8 bases line up with TRBD2. The germline CDR1 and CDR2 sequences are SNHLY and FYNNEI. The CDR3 sequence is 13 residues long. After removal of 10 bases from V and 9 bases from J, the junction contained 11 bases not matched to a gene.

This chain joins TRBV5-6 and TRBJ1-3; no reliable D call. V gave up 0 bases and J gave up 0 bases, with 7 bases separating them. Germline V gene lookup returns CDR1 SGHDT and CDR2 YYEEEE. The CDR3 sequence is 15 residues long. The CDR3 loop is CASSLGSSSGNTIYF. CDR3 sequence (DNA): TGTGCCAGCAGCTTGGGCTCGAGCTCTGGAAACACCATATATTTT. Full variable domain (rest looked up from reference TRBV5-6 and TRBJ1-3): DAGVTQSPTHLIKTRGQQVTLRCSPKSGHDTVSWYQQALGQGPQFIFQYYEEEERQRGNFPDRFSGHQFPNYSSELNVNALLLGDSALYLCASSLGSSSGNTIYFGEGSWLTVV.

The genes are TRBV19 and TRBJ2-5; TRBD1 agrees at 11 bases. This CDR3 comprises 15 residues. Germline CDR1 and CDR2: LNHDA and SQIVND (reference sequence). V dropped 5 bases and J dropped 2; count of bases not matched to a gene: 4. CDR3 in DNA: TGTGCCAGTAGTCCCGGGACAGGGGGGCAAGAGACCCAGTACTTC. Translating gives CASSPGTGGQETQYF.

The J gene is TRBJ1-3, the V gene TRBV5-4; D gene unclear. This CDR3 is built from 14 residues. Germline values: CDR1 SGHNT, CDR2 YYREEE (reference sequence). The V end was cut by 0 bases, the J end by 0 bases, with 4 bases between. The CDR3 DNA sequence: TGTGCCAGCAGCTTGGACAGCTCTGGAAACACCATATATTTT. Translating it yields CASSLDSSGNTIYF.

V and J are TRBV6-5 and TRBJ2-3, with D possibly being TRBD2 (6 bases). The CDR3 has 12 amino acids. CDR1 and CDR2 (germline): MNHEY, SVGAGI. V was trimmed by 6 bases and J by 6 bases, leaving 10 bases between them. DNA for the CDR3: TGTGCCAGCAGGCGGGGCGTGGATACGCAGTATTTT. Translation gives CASRRGVDTQYF.

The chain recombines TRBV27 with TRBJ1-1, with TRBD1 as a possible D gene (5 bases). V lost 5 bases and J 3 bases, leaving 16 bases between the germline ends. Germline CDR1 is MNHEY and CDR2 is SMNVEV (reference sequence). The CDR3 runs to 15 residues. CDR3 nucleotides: TGTGCCAGCAGTCCTTTCGTGAGGGGAGACACTGAAGCTTTCTTT. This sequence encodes CASSPFVRGDTEAFF.

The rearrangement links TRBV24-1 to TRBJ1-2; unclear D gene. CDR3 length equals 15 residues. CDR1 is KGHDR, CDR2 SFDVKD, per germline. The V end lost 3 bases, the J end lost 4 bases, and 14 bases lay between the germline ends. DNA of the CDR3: TGTGCCACCAGTGATCCCCTCAGTCAGTTCTATGGCTACACCTTC. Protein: CATSDPLSQFYGYTF.

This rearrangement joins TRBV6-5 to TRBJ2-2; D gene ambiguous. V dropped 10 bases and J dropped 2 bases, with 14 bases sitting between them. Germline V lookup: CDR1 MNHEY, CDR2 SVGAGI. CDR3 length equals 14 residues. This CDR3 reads CATSLYGNTGELFF. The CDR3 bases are TGTGCCACCTCCCTGTATGGAAACACCGGGGAGCTGTTTTTT.